The T cell receptor beta chain described here comes from a study of T cells after somatic rescue of genetic block. The data were produced by immunoSEQ multiplex PCR, yet TCRdb's version contains in-frame clones alone and is incomplete. The repertoire holds under 150,000 clones, with around nine tenths as singletons. The receptor was derived from a woman between 18 and 29 years old. The sample comprised peripheral blood mononuclear cells (PBMCs).

CDR3 protein: CASSQENTNEKLFF. The CDR3 coding sequence is TGCGCCAGCAGCCAAGAAAACACTAATGAAAAACTGTTTTTT. The gene calls are TRBV4-1 and TRBJ1-4; D gene unclear. The length of the CDR3 is 14 residues. Germline lookup yields CDR1 MGHRA and CDR2 YSYEKL. V gave up 0 bases and J gave up 2 bases, with 4 bases separating them.